A single sample gave rise to the 9 T cell receptor beta chains below, sequenced in a study of T cells expressing NK-cell markers. Following a re-call of the 5' RACE reads, TCRdb has one entry per CDR3 protein and lacks DNA. The listing contains over 200,000 distinct CDR3 sequences. Sequenced: blood T cells: a sorted CD56 or NKG2C T cell subset, CD4+ or CD8+ T cells, or bulk PBMC T cells (not recorded which). Every receptor here comes from a man in his late teens or twenties in good health.

This chain connects TRBV20-1 to TRBJ2-1; as DNA is missing, the TRBD2 call by TCRdb cannot be tested. Germline assignment: CDR1 DFQATT and CDR2 SNEGSKA (reference sequence). The CDR3 runs to 15 residues. The CDR3 reads CSASGRLDGNNEQFF.

The rearrangement links TRBV12-3 or TRBV12-4 to TRBJ2-1; TCRdb returns TRBD1, unconfirmable since there is no DNA. The CDR3 has 15 residues. The CDR3 spells CASSRRDREVGEQFF.

The chain employs TRBV12-3 or TRBV12-4 and TRBJ1-1; TCRdb picks TRBD1, but there is no DNA to check that call. The CDR3 spans 14 residues. This CDR3 is CASTPGRSGTEAFF.

The V call is TRBV6-2 or TRBV6-3, the J call TRBJ2-3; TCRdb indicates TRBD2, and absent DNA this call remains unverified. CDR1 is MNHEY and CDR2 is SVGEGT in the germline V gene. CDR3 length: 12 residues. CDR3 region: CASSRTHLLPYF.

The chain employs TRBV5-8 and TRBJ1-2; absent DNA, TCRdb's TRBD1 call cannot be checked. The germline V gene has CDR1 SGHTS and CDR2 YDEGEE. There are 13 residues in the CDR3. The CDR3 protein is CASSWGDIYGYTF.

The rearrangement links TRBV6-1 to TRBJ1-4. Germline V gene lookup returns CDR1 MNHNS and CDR2 SASEGT. This CDR3 is built from 15 residues. CDR3 amino acids: CASSPSRGRNEKLFF.

This chain links TRBV7-6 with TRBJ2-1; the TCRdb D gene call, TRBD1, has no DNA to confirm it. This CDR3 has 11 amino acids. Germline CDR1 SGHVS, CDR2 FNYEAQ. This CDR3 reads CASTGGNEQFF. The entire variable domain, with the rest obtained from reference TRBV7-6 and TRBJ2-1, is as follows: GAGVSQSPRYKVTKRGQDVALRCDPISGHVSLYWYRQALGQGPEFLTYFNYEAQQDKSGLPNDRFSAERPEGSISTLTIQRTEQRDSAMYRCASTGGNEQFFGPGTRLTVL.

V is TRBV6-4 and J is TRBJ2-3; TCRdb names TRBD2, which stays unverified in the absence of DNA. Germline CDR1 MRHNA, CDR2 SNTAGT. The CDR3 length is 15 residues. The CDR3 is CASSDGLYSTDTQYF.

This rearrangement joins TRBV5-1 to TRBJ2-3; the D call of TRBD1 rests on TCRdb alone, since no DNA is present to check it. This CDR3 spans 18 amino acids. From germline, CDR1 is SGHRS and CDR2 YFSETQ. The chain's CDR3 is CASSLPPETGLGTDTQYF.